This T cell receptor (beta chain) was found in a study of identifying expanded T cells in peripheral blood. Collection occurred without any documented infections or immune events in donors. Study conclusions and caveats: About 1.2 clones differed between technical replicates, versus approximately 17 and 20 over time.

Repertoires were generated with immunoSEQ multiplex PCR, while TCRdb's copy carries only in-frame clones and drops some. In the table there are around 100,000 clones, approximately 88% of which are singletons. There are 13 residues in the CDR3. Germline CDR1 SGHRS, CDR2 YFSETQ. V dropped 0 bases and J dropped 2 bases, with 5 bases sitting between them. Comment on this clone: Its antigen is as yet unknown. Different DNA sequences within this sample yield the same CDR3.

This chain connects TRBV5-1 to TRBJ2-5; possibly TRBD1 for D (5 bases). The clonotype comes from a person between 18 and 75 years old in good health. Sequencing used blood. CDR3 in DNA: TGCGCCAGCAGCTTGGGACAGCAAGAGACCCAGTACTTC. As protein: CASSLGQQETQYF.